Following are 26 T cell receptor beta chains from one sample sequenced in a study of cytomegalovirus exposure and HLA in healthy donors. A multiplex PCR was run with 60 Vbeta primers and 13 Jbeta primers. The assay was immunoSEQ multiplex PCR, and TCRdb's table has in-frame clones only and misses some. The table lists 150,000 or so clones, about two thirds of them singletons, with under 11% in the top ten. Sequencing was performed on PBMCs. The source of these receptors is a man aged 25-45 years in good health and CMV-seropositive.

Remarks on this clone: The sample carries other DNA sequences with the same CDR3. This chain joins TRBV27 and TRBJ1-1; TRBD1 matches at 7 bases. Germline assignment: CDR1 MNHEY and CDR2 SMNVEV (reference sequence). This CDR3 spans 14 amino acids. The V gene end was trimmed by 10 bases and the J gene end by 4 bases; junction bases not matched to a gene: 12. The CDR3 bases are TGTGCCACCAAACGTCGGGCAGGGGGCACTGAAGCTTTCTTT. This sequence encodes CATKRRAGGTEAFF.

V usage is TRBV5-1 and J usage is TRBJ2-3; D perhaps matches TRBD2 (6 bases). Germline V gene lookup returns CDR1 SGHRS and CDR2 YFSETQ. The CDR3 spans 16 residues. V was cut by 2 bases and J by 0 bases, with 13 bases left in between. The CDR3: CASSLTAGKSTDTQYF. The CDR3 nucleotides are TGCGCCAGCAGCTTAACAGCGGGTAAAAGCACAGATACGCAGTATTTT.

The chain recombines TRBV7-2 with TRBJ2-7; possibly TRBD2 for D (5 bases). The CDR3 has 15 amino acids. Germline CDR1 and CDR2: SGHTA and FQGNSA. V lost 5 bases and J lost 4, with 18 bases in between. The DNA of the CDR3 is TGTGCCAGCAGCCCCTCTATGAGGGAAGAGTACGAGCAGTACTTC. Its protein product is CASSPSMREEYEQYF. Together with reference TRBV7-2 and TRBJ2-7, the CDR3 gives the full variable domain: GAGVSQSPSNKVTEKGKDVELRCDPISGHTALYWYRQSLGQGLEFLIYFQGNSAPDKSGLPSDRFSAERTGGSVSTLTIQRTQQEDSAVYLCASSPSMREEYEQYFGPGTRLTVT.

This clone came up once. The chain joins TRBV30 to TRBJ2-7, with D perhaps TRBD2 (6 bases). This CDR3 is 14 amino acids long. Germline V lookup: CDR1 GTSNPN, CDR2 SVGIG (reference sequence). Trimming shortened V by 0 bases and J by 2 bases, and 11 bases separated the two germline ends. The CDR3: CAWSVLAGTYEQYF. The CDR3 nucleotides are TGTGCCTGGAGTGTACTGGCGGGAACCTACGAGCAGTACTTC.

The CDR3 spells CASSIWGQHQETQYF. The CDR3 DNA follows: TGTGCCAGTAGTATTTGGGGACAGCACCAAGAGACCCAGTACTTC. This chain joins TRBV19 and TRBJ2-5, with TRBD1 matching 7 bases. CDR1 LNHDA and CDR2 SQIVND come from the germline V gene (reference sequence). The CDR3 contains 15 residues. V shed 3 bases and J 0 bases; nucleotides not matched to a gene: 4.

The rearrangement joins TRBV11-2 to TRBJ2-2, with 9 nucleotides matching TRBD2. Germline lookup yields CDR1 SGHAT and CDR2 FQNNGV. There are 15 residues in the CDR3. Trimming cost V 8 bases and J 6 bases; bases outside gene matches: 10. The CDR3 spells CASRLAGGPSGELFF. As DNA, the CDR3 is TGTGCCAGCCGGCTGGCGGGAGGGCCTTCCGGGGAGCTGTTTTTT.

V gene TRBV6-1 combines with J gene TRBJ2-2, with 9 bases that match TRBD1. The CDR3 sequence is 14 residues long. Germline CDR1 reads MNHNS; CDR2 reads SASEGT. Trimming removed 11 bases from V and 2 bases from J; junction bases left unmatched: 6. The CDR3 reads CAGHRGRNTGELFF. The CDR3 DNA reads TGTGCCGGCCACAGGGGGCGTAACACCGGGGAGCTGTTTTTT.

The genes are TRBV7-6 and TRBJ2-7, with 14 bases lining up with TRBD2. J lost 5 bases, V lost 5 bases, and 14 bases had no gene match. CDR3 length equals 18 residues. Germline CDR1 reads SGHVS; CDR2 reads FNYEAQ. CDR3 sequence reads: CASSPLGTSGRVTHEQYF. In DNA form, the CDR3 reads TGTGCCAGCAGCCCCCTCGGGACTAGCGGGAGAGTCACTCACGAGCAGTACTTC.

This clone was observed a few times. This chain joins TRBV6-5 and TRBJ1-2, with 8 bases fitting TRBD1. Germline V gene data show CDR1 as MNHEY and CDR2 as SVGAGI. J lost 4 bases, V lost 5 bases, and 9 bases had no gene match. CDR3 length equals 15 residues. The CDR3 loop is CASSPAGTGGYGYTF. CDR3 in DNA: TGTGCCAGCAGTCCCGCCGGAACAGGGGGCTATGGCTACACCTTC.

The chain is built from TRBV19 and TRBJ1-2, with 10 positions matching TRBD1. There are 13 residues in the CDR3. Per germline, CDR1 LNHDA and CDR2 SQIVND (reference sequence). V was pared by 10 bases and J by 8 bases, with 10 bases of the junction left unmatched. The CDR3 DNA follows: TGTGCCACCACATCAGGGACAGGGGTGGGCTACACCTTC. Translated, it gives CATTSGTGVGYTF.

The chain combines TRBV18 with TRBJ2-7; the match to TRBD1 covers 7 bases. The CDR3 is 15 residues long. In germline, CDR1 is KGHSH, CDR2 LQKENI. Unmatched junction bases numbered 11, after V lost 3 bases and J lost 6 bases. The CDR3 sequence: CASSPRTGSFSEQYF. The CDR3 DNA reads as TGTGCCAGCTCACCGAGGACAGGATCATTCTCCGAGCAGTACTTC. Full variable domain (missing parts from reference TRBV18 and TRBJ2-7): NAGVMQNPRHLVRRRGQEARLRCSPMKGHSHVYWYRQLPEEGLKFMVYLQKENIIDESGMPKERFSAEFPKEGPSILRIQQVVRGDSAAYFCASSPRTGSFSEQYFGPGTRLTVT.

This chain connects TRBV28 to TRBJ2-7; D is perhaps TRBD1 (6 bases). V was pared by 5 bases and J by 2 bases, with 16 bases between. The CDR3 is 15 amino acids. From germline, CDR1 is MDHEN and CDR2 SYDVKM. CDR3 nucleotide sequence: TGTGCCAGCAGTCGACTTTCAGACAGGACCTACGAGCAGTACTTC. Its translation is CASSRLSDRTYEQYF.

DNA for the CDR3: TGCGCCAGCAGCTTTATGGCAGGGCCGGGTTATGGCTACACCTTC. Translating gives CASSFMAGPGYGYTF. V is TRBV5-1 and J is TRBJ1-2, with a tentative D call TRBD1 (5 bases). The germline gives CDR1 SGHRS, CDR2 YFSETQ. Trimming removed 2 bases at V and 5 bases at J, with 16 bases between. The CDR3 extends over 15 amino acids.

This clone was seen only a few times. V and J are TRBV10-3 and TRBJ1-2; D ambiguous. Germline V gives CDR1 ENHRY, CDR2 SYGVKD. The CDR3 contains 12 residues. The V and J ends lost 3 bases and 1 base respectively, with 3 bases between them. The DNA for the CDR3 is TGTGCCATCAGTGACGGTAACTATGGCTACACCTTC. Its protein product is CAISDGNYGYTF.

The DNA for the CDR3 is TGTGCCAGCAGCGTAGAGAGTTCTGGAAACACCATATATTTT. It encodes CASSVESSGNTIYF. The chain uses TRBV9 and TRBJ1-3; D not certain. The V gene's germline CDR1 is SGDLS and CDR2 YYNGEE. The ends were cut back, 0 bases at V and 1 base at J, with 5 bases in the middle. The length of the CDR3 is 14 residues.

In its sample, this clone was seen a few times. The V call is TRBV4-1, the J call TRBJ2-7; 7 nucleotides align to TRBD2. From germline, CDR1 is MGHRA and CDR2 YSYEKL. The CDR3 is made up of 16 amino acids. V lost 0 bases and J lost 1; bases outside the gene matches: 6. CDR3 bases: TGCGCCAGCAGCCAAGAGCCGGGAGGAATGTCCTACGAGCAGTACTTC. It yields the protein CASSQEPGGMSYEQYF.

This clone was seen a handful of times. This chain joins TRBV19 and TRBJ2-1; TRBD2 agrees at 10 bases. In germline, CDR1 is LNHDA, CDR2 SQIVND (reference sequence). Trimming took 3 bases from V and 0 from J; bases not matched to a gene: 5. CDR3 length: 17 amino acids. CDR3 residues: CASSIFSGRTSYNEQFF. The CDR3 DNA sequence: TGTGCCAGTAGTATTTTTAGCGGGAGGACCTCCTACAATGAGCAGTTCTTC. Based on the CDR3 plus reference TRBV19 and TRBJ2-1, the full variable domain is DGGITQSPKYLFRKEGQNVTLSCEQNLNHDAMYWYRQDPGQGLRLIYYSQIVNDFQKGDIAEGYSVSREKKESFPLTVTSAQKNPTAFYLCASSIFSGRTSYNEQFFGPGTRLTVL.

The gene calls are TRBV6-1 and TRBJ2-7; D is unresolved. Germline CDR1 MNHNS, CDR2 SASEGT. CDR3 length: 14 amino acids. The V gene lost 6 bases and the J gene lost 1 base, with 13 bases spanning the gap. CDR3 amino acids: CASRIRLNSYEQYF. The CDR3 region has the DNA TGTGCCAGCAGGATCCGACTCAATTCCTACGAGCAGTACTTC.

The rearrangement uses TRBV29-1 and TRBJ2-7, with 7 bases fitting TRBD1. This CDR3 contains 16 residues. V trimming: 4 bases; J trimming: 0 bases; junction bases outside the gene matches: 12. Germline CDR1 and CDR2: SQVTM and ANQGSEA. Here the CDR3 reads CSVAGPGQLSSYEQYF. The CDR3 nucleotides read TGCAGCGTTGCCGGGCCGGGACAGCTAAGCTCCTACGAGCAGTACTTC.

This clone was detected only a few times. The chain couples TRBV5-6 to TRBJ2-7, with a possible D match to TRBD2 (5 bases). Per the germline V gene, CDR1 is SGHDT and CDR2 is YYEEEE. This CDR3 has 11 amino acids. Trimming left V 3 bases short and J 10 bases short, with 11 bases between. CDR3 in amino acids: CASSSGILQYF. The CDR3 coding sequence is TGTGCCAGCAGCTCGGGGATTCTTCAGTACTTC. The complete variable domain, with remaining parts taken from reference TRBV5-6 and TRBJ2-7, reads DAGVTQSPTHLIKTRGQQVTLRCSPKSGHDTVSWYQQALGQGPQFIFQYYEEEERQRGNFPDRFSGHQFPNYSSELNVNALLLGDSALYLCASSSGILQYFGPGTRLTVT.

The genes are TRBV10-1 and TRBJ2-1, with 13 bases lining up with TRBD2. CDR1 and CDR2 (germline): WNHNN, SYGVQD (reference sequence). Trimming took 2 bases from V and 4 from J; bases not matched to a gene: 11. The CDR3 loop spans 19 amino acids. For the CDR3, the DNA is TGCGCCAGCAGTGAGGCGAGCCCGGGACTAGCGGGGCTATACAATGAGCAGTTCTTC. It is translated as CASSEASPGLAGLYNEQFF.

This clone was detected only a few times. This chain links TRBV2 with TRBJ1-5; the D is unclear. CDR1 is SNHLY and CDR2 is FYNNEI in the germline V gene. This CDR3 spans 13 amino acids. Trimming took 5 bases from V and 0 from J, leaving 5 bases between them. CDR3 sequence: CASSTVSNQPQHF. The CDR3 nucleotides are TGTGCCAGCAGTACGGTTAGCAATCAGCCCCAGCATTTT.

This clone was seen once. CDR3 sequence (DNA): TGTGCCAGTAGGAGAAGCGGGGGATTGGGGGCCAACGTCCTGACTTTC. Translated: CASRRSGGLGANVLTF. This chain connects TRBV19 to TRBJ2-6; 8 positions match TRBD2. This CDR3 is 16 amino acids long. Germline CDR1 LNHDA, CDR2 SQIVND (reference sequence). The junction had 8 bases not matched to a gene; V was cut back by 6 bases and J by 4 bases.

The DNA of the CDR3 is TGCGCCAGCAGCGAAAGCACGACAGGTGCTTTGGGCGGCTACACCTTC. Translated: CASSESTTGALGGYTF. The rearrangement joins TRBV4-1 to TRBJ1-2, with D perhaps TRBD1 (6 bases). The germline V and J ends were trimmed by 5 bases and 8 bases, with 24 bases remaining between them. Germline V gives CDR1 MGHRA, CDR2 YSYEKL. The CDR3 is 16 residues long.

This clone was observed a handful of times. The rearrangement joins TRBV18 to TRBJ1-1; maybe TRBD1 (5 bases). The CDR3 is 14 amino acids. Germline V gene data show CDR1 as KGHSH and CDR2 as LQKENI. V shed 4 bases and J shed 7 bases, with 16 bases lying between them. The CDR3 DNA is TGTGCCAGCTCACGAGGGGAGGGTGAGAATGAAGCTTTCTTT. Amino acids: CASSRGEGENEAFF.

This chain joins TRBV6-5 and TRBJ2-7, with 7 bases aligning to TRBD2. Trimming cost V 2 bases and J 0 bases; bases outside gene matches: 4. The CDR3 runs 15 residues. The V gene's germline CDR1 is MNHEY and CDR2 SVGAGI. The CDR3, as DNA: TGTGCCAGCAGTTACGGCGGGAGCCCCTCCTACGAGCAGTACTTC. It encodes CASSYGGSPSYEQYF.